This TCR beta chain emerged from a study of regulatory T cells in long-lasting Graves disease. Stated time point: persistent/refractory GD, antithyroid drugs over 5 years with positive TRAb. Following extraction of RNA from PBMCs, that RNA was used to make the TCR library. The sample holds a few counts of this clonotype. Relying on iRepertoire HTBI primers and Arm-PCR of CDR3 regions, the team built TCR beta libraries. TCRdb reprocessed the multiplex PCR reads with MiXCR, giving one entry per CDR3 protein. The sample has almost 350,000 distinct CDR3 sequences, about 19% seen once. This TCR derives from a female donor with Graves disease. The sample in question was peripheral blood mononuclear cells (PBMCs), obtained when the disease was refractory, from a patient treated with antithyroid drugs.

DNA for the CDR3: TGTGCCAGCAGTATCCACGACAGGGCAAACTATGGCTACACCTTC. Translation gives CASSIHDRANYGYTF. This sequence joins TRBV6-1 and TRBJ1-2; TRBD1 agrees at 7 bases. CDR1 is MNHNS, CDR2 SASEGT, per germline. This CDR3 has 15 residues. With V trimmed by 5 bases and J by 2 bases, 8 bases remained unmatched.